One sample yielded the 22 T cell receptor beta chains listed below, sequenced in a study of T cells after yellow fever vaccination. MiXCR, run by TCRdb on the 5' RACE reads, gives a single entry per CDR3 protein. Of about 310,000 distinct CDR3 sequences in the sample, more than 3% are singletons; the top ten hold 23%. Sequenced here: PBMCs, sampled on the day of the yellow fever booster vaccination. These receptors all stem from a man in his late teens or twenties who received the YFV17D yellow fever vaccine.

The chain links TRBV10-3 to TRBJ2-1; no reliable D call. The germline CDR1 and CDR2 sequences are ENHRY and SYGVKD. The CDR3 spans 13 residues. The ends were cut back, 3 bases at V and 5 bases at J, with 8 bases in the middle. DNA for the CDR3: TGTGCCATCAGTGACCTAGGCAACAATGAGCAGTTCTTC. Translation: CAISDLGNNEQFF.

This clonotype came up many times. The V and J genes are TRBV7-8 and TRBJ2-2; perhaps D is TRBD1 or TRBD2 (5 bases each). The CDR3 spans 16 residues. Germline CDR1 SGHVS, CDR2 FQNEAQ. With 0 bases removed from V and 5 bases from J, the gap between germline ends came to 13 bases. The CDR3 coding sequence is TGTGCCAGCAGCTTAGCTTCCGGGACGCTGACCGGGGAGCTGTTTTTT. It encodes CASSLASGTLTGELFF.

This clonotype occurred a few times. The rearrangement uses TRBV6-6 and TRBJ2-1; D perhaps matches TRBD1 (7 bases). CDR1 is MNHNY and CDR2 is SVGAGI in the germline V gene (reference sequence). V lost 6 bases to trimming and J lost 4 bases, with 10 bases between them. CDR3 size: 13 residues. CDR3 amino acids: CASREGAYNEQFF. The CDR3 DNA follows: TGTGCCAGCAGGGAGGGGGCATACAATGAGCAGTTCTTC.

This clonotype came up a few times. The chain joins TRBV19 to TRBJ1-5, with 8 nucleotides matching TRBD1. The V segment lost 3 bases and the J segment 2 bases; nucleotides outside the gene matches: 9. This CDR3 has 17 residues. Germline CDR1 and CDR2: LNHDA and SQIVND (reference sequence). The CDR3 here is CASSMRQGSFRNQPQHF. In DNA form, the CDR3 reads TGTGCCAGTAGTATGCGACAGGGGTCTTTTCGCAATCAGCCCCAGCATTTT.

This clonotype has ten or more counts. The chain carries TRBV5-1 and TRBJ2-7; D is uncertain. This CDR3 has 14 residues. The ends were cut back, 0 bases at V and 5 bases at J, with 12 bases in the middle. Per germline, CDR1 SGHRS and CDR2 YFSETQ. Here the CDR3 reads CASSLGRLGDEQYV. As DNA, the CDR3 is TGCGCCAGCAGCTTGGGACGGCTTGGGGACGAGCAGTACGTC.

The CDR3 spells CASSLAGRDSYGYTF. CDR3 coding DNA: TGTGCCAGCAGCTTAGCGGGCCGGGACTCCTATGGCTACACCTTC. The gene calls are TRBV11-2 and TRBJ1-2, with D perhaps TRBD1 (5 bases). CDR1 is SGHAT and CDR2 is FQNNGV in the germline V gene. This CDR3 contains 15 residues. V was clipped by 1 base and J by 4 bases, with 13 bases between them.

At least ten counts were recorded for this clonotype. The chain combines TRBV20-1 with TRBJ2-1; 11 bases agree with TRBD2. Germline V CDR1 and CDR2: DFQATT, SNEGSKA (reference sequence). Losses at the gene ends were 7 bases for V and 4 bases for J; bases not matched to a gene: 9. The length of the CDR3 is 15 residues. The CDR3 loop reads CSVPTTSGGYNEQFF. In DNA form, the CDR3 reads TGCAGTGTTCCAACCACTAGCGGGGGATACAATGAGCAGTTCTTC.

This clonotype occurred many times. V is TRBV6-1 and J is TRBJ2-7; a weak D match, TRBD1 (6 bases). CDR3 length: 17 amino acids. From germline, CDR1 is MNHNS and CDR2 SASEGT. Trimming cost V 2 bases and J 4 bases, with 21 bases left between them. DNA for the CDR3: TGTGCCAGCAGTGAACGGCGGACAGCGTATGATGGATACGAGCAGTACGTC. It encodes CASSERRTAYDGYEQYV.

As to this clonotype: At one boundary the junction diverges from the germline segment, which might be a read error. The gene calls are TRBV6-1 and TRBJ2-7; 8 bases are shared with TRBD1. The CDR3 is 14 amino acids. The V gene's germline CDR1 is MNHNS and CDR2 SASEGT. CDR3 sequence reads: CASTHGQGDYELYF. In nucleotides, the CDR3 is TGTGCCAGCACTCACGGACAGGGAGACTACGAGCTGTACTTC.

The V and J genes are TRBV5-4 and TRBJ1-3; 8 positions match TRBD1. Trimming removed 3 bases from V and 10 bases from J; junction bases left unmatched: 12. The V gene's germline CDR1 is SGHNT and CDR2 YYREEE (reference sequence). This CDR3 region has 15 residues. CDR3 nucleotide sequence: TGTGCCAGCAGCTCCCCCCCAGGGGGCGAAAATACCATATATTTT. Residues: CASSSPPGGENTIYF.

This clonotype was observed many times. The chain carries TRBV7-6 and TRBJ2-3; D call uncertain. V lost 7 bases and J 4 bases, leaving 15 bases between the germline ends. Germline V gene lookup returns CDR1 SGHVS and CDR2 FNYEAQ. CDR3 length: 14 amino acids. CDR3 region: CASMSYQKADTQYF. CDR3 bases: TGTGCCAGCATGTCTTACCAGAAAGCAGATACGCAGTATTTT.

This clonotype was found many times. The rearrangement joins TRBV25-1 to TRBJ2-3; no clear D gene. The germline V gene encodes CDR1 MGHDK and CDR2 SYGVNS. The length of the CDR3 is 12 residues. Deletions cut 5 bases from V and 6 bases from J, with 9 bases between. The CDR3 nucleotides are TGTGCCAGCAGTACCCAAGGGGATACGCAGTATTTT. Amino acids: CASSTQGDTQYF.

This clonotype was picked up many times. DNA for the CDR3: TGTGCCAGCAGCCCGAGACAGCACCACTCCTACAATGAGCAGTTCTTC. Protein product: CASSPRQHHSYNEQFF. The rearrangement joins TRBV5-4 to TRBJ2-1; maybe TRBD1 (5 bases). The CDR3 is made up of 16 amino acids. Between the trimmed V and J ends, which lost 4 bases and 0 bases, there was a span of 14 bases. Germline V CDR1 and CDR2: SGHNT, YYREEE (reference sequence).

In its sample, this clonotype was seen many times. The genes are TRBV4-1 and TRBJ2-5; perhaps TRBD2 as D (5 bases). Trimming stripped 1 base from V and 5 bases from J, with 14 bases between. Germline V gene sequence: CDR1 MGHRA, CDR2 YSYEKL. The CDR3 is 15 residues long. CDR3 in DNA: TGCGCCAGCAGCCAAGGCGAGGTTCGAGGGGAGACCCAGTACTTC. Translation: CASSQGEVRGETQYF.

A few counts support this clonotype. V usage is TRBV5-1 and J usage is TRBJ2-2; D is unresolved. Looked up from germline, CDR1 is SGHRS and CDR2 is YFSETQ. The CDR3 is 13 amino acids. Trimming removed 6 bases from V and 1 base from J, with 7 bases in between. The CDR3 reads CASMNENTGELFF. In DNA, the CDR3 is TGCGCCAGCATGAATGAGAACACCGGGGAGCTGTTTTTT.

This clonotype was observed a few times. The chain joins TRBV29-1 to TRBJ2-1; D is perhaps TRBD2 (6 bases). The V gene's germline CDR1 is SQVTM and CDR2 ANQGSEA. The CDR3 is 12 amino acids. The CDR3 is CRGGESYNEQFF. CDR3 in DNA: TGCAGGGGGGGAGAGAGCTACAATGAGCAGTTCTTC.

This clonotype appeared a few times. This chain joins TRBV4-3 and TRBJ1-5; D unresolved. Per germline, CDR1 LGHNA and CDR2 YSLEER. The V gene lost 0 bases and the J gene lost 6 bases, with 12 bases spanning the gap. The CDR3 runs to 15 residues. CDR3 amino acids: CASSQEPTDSQPQHF. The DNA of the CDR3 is TGCGCCAGCAGCCAAGAACCCACAGACTCTCAGCCCCAGCATTTT.

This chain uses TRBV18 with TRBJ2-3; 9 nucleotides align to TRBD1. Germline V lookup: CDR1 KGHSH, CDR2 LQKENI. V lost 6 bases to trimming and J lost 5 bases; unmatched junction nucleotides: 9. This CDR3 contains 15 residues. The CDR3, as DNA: TGTGCCAGCTCCCTCAGACAGGGGGGCAAAGATACGCAGTATTTT. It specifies CASSLRQGGKDTQYF. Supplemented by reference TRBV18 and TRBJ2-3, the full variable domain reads NAGVMQNPRHLVRRRGQEARLRCSPMKGHSHVYWYRQLPEEGLKFMVYLQKENIIDESGMPKERFSAEFPKEGPSILRIQQVVRGDSAAYFCASSLRQGGKDTQYFGPGTRLTVL.

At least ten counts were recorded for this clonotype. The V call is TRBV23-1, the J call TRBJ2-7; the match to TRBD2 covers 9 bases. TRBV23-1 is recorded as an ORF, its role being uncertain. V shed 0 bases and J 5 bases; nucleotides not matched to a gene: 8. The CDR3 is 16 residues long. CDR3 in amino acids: CASSQSKAGGVNEQYV. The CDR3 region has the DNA TGCGCCAGCAGTCAATCGAAGGCGGGGGGGGTCAACGAGCAGTACGTC.

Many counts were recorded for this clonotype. CDR3 residues: CASSLVLAGVETQYF. CDR3 DNA sequence: TGTGCCAGCAGTTTAGTCCTAGCGGGGGTTGAGACCCAGTACTTC. The chain has TRBV12-3 or TRBV12-4 and TRBJ2-5, with 10 bases identical to TRBD2. CDR3 size: 15 residues. J was trimmed by 5 bases and V by 1 base; bases with no gene match: 4.

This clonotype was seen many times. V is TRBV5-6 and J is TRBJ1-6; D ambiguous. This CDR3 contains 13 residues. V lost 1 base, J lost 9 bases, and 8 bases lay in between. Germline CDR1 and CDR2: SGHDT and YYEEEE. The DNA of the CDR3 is TGTGCCAGCAGCTTGCGGGTGGGTTCACCCCTCCACTTT. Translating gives CASSLRVGSPLHF.

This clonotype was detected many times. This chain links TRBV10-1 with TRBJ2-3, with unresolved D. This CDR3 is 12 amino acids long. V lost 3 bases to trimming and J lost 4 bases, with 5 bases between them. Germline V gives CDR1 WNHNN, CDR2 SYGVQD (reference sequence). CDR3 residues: CASSDGADTQYF. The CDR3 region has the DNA TGCGCCAGCAGTGATGGGGCAGATACGCAGTATTTT.